These 4 T cell receptor beta chains originate from one sample sequenced in a study of OX40 agonist ivuxolimab in advanced cancers. Profiling relied on immunoSEQ multiplex PCR, and the TCRdb table lists in-frame clones only, not all of them. This sample has 50,000 to 60,000 clones, with roughly nine tenths found just once. The sample here was CD4+ or CD8+ T cells sorted from blood, taken in a trial of the OX40 agonist ivuxolimab. These receptor sequences come from an adult with an advanced solid tumor such as melanoma, head and neck, liver or kidney cancer.

V gene TRBV5-1 combines with J gene TRBJ2-7; 9 nucleotides line up with TRBD2. The CDR3 loop spans 14 amino acids. With V trimmed by 7 bases and J by 2 bases, 7 bases remained unmatched. Germline CDR1 reads SGHRS; CDR2 reads YFSETQ. CDR3 bases: TGCGCCAGCTCAGGGACTAGCTGGGCCTACGAGCAGTACTTC. Protein: CASSGTSWAYEQYF.

V is TRBV7-2 and J is TRBJ1-5; a weak D match, TRBD1 (6 bases). Germline loops: CDR1 SGHTA, CDR2 FQGNSA. This CDR3 comprises 14 residues. Between the trimmed V and J ends, which lost 5 bases and 6 bases, there was a span of 14 bases. The chain's CDR3 is CASSHGQLGQPQHF. The CDR3 bases are TGTGCCAGCAGCCACGGACAGTTGGGTCAGCCCCAGCATTTT.

This sequence joins TRBV19 and TRBJ2-1; the D is unclear. Germline-derived CDR1 and CDR2 are LNHDA and SQIVND (reference sequence). The length of the CDR3 is 15 residues. Between the trimmed V and J ends, which lost 2 bases and 1 base, there was a span of 9 bases. CDR3 DNA sequence: TGTGCCAGTAGTATAATGGGTTCTTCCTACAATGAGCAGTTCTTC. Encoded protein: CASSIMGSSYNEQFF.

The V and J genes are TRBV7-9 and TRBJ2-3; 13 bases agree with TRBD2. The J segment lost 3 bases and the V segment lost 5 bases, leaving 5 bases of the junction unmatched. Germline V gene lookup returns CDR1 SEHNR and CDR2 FQNEAQ (reference sequence). The CDR3 spans 16 residues. CDR3 sequence: CASSPPTSGRTDTQYF. The CDR3 nucleotides are TGTGCCAGCAGCCCTCCGACTAGCGGGAGGACAGATACGCAGTATTTT. Full variable domain (rest looked up from reference TRBV7-9 and TRBJ2-3): DTGVSQNPRHKITKRGQNVTFRCDPISEHNRLYWYRQTLGQGPEFLTYFQNEAQLEKSRLLSDRFSAERPKGSFSTLEIQRTEQGDSAMYLCASSPPTSGRTDTQYFGPGTRLTVL.